This TCR beta chain originates from a study of T cell responses to AZD1222 COVID-19 vaccine. The germline V and J ends were trimmed by 7 bases and 0 bases, with 9 bases remaining between them. From germline, CDR1 is SGHDN and CDR2 FVKESK. CDR3 length equals 13 residues. Clones were read by immunoSEQ multiplex PCR, and TCRdb kept only the in-frame ones, dropping some. The table lists 95,000 to 150,000 clones, around 90% of them singletons. The sequencing here drew on peripheral blood, taken on day 0 of AZD1222 vaccination. The chain joins TRBV14 to TRBJ1-1, with D unclear. The source is an adult in good health. The CDR3 sequence is CASNTHLNTEAFF. The CDR3, as DNA: TGTGCCAGCAATACACACTTGAACACTGAAGCTTTCTTT.